Listed below are T cell receptor beta chains from one sample, sequenced in a study of OX40 agonist ivuxolimab in advanced cancers. Produced via immunoSEQ multiplex PCR; TCRdb's table is partial and in-frame only. The sample holds about 68,000 clones, roughly 83% seen once. Sequenced material: CD4+ or CD8+ T cells sorted from blood, taken in a trial of the OX40 agonist ivuxolimab. These receptors were collected from an adult with an advanced solid tumor such as melanoma, head and neck, liver or kidney cancer. Both conserved end residues are trimmed from each CDR3. The D gene is left open where the match is weak.

V	D	J	CDR3
TRBV7-9	.	TRBJ2-7	ASSFVQGQVYEQY
TRBV6-1	TRBD1	TRBJ1-2	ASSAGQGYGYT
TRBV18	.	TRBJ1-5	ASSPLLGSNQPQH
TRBV6-5	.	TRBJ1-5	ASRVREYSNQPQH
TRBV19	.	TRBJ2-5	ASSITRLWETQY
TRBV19	.	TRBJ1-5	ASSPGPPANQPQH
TRBV13	.	TRBJ1-6	ASSYGNATPLH
TRBV6-5	.	TRBJ1-6	ATVQVAYNSPLH
TRBV19	.	TRBJ1-1	ASTTGGGNTEAF
TRBV27	TRBD1	TRBJ2-1	ASAPGQELSYNEQF
TRBV6-4	.	TRBJ1-2	ASSDWGQPNYGYT
TRBV7-2	TRBD1	TRBJ2-5	ASSFIGQGGTQY
TRBV7-8	.	TRBJ1-1	ASSLVGGLNTEAF
TRBV2	TRBD2	TRBJ2-3	ASSLGLAPPDTQY
TRBV5-6	.	TRBJ1-1	ASSLVGGEAF
TRBV5-4	.	TRBJ2-2	ASSLGPLNTGELF
TRBV6-1	.	TRBJ1-5	ASSESTASNQPQH
TRBV6-6	.	TRBJ2-6	ASSLSGANVLT
TRBV6-1	.	TRBJ1-1	ASSERGGRTEAF
TRBV2	.	TRBJ2-7	ASSETQARHLY
TRBV30	TRBD1	TRBJ1-5	AWSAQGAWQPQH
TRBV7-7	.	TRBJ1-3	ASSSGNTIY
TRBV5-4	TRBD1	TRBJ1-1	ASSSRTGGSGVERNTEAF
TRBV2	.	TRBJ1-3	ASSVDGNSGNTIY
TRBV19	.	TRBJ2-5	ASSRDRRETQY
TRBV5-1	.	TRBJ2-5	ASSLSRGETQY
TRBV6-5	TRBD1	TRBJ1-1	ASSSSGTGNTEAF
TRBV9	.	TRBJ2-7	ASSAKTGLSGYEQY
TRBV30	.	TRBJ1-5	AWSPGVDQPQH
TRBV5-1	TRBD2	TRBJ2-5	ASSLSPGTSGQETQY
TRBV7-8	.	TRBJ1-2	ASSLELGAVGGYT
TRBV2	TRBD1	TRBJ1-2	AVRDRGYTGYT
TRBV5-1	TRBD1	TRBJ1-6	ASSLAGTGNNNSPLH
TRBV14	.	TRBJ2-1	ASSHTKSTDRGAYNEQF
TRBV19	.	TRBJ2-7	ASSFRDGEQY
TRBV19	.	TRBJ2-6	ASLQSSGANVLT
TRBV29-1	TRBD1	TRBJ2-3	SGRDSLTDTQY
TRBV18	.	TRBJ1-6	ASSPSGDSFSSYNSPLH
TRBV7-8	.	TRBJ2-2	ASSPKNTGELF
TRBV25-1	TRBD1	TRBJ1-1	ASTQGDRGSEAF
TRBV4-1	.	TRBJ1-2	ASSRGGTAPYT
TRBV19	.	TRBJ1-1	ASSPSAGSVTEAF
TRBV15	.	TRBJ1-4	ATSRGNGEKLF
TRBV6-1	.	TRBJ2-7	ASSEAVGSPARPYEQY
TRBV11-2	.	TRBJ1-1	ASRLDQTNTEAF
TRBV11-2	.	TRBJ2-5	ASSLAGGVRETQY